This T cell receptor (beta chain) was observed in a study of cytomegalovirus exposure and HLA in healthy donors. This clone was seen a few times. With 60 Vbeta and 13 Jbeta primers, the PCR was carried out. Assay used: immunoSEQ multiplex PCR; TCRdb lists only in-frame clones, some missing. Here the sample spans over 95,000 clones, 74% being singletons. The CDR3 is 15 amino acids. The ends lost 6 bases at V and 3 bases at J; junction bases unmatched: 8. The V gene's germline CDR1 is MNHEY and CDR2 SVGAGI. The TCR originated in a human donor in good health. The rearrangement uses TRBV6-5 and TRBJ2-7; 10 bases are shared with TRBD1. The sequenced sample was PBMCs. The DNA of the CDR3 is TGTGCCAGCAGCCTCGGACAGGGGGTAAACTACGAGCAGTACTTC. The encoded protein is CASSLGQGVNYEQYF.